This entry lists 25 T cell receptor beta chains sequenced from one sample in a study of T-cell reconstitution after alpha-beta-depleted transplantation in children. The TCRbeta library was prepared with unique molecular identifiers. One entry per CDR3 protein results from TCRdb running MiXCR on the PCR reads. The table lists some 450,000 distinct CDR3 sequences, around two fifths of them singletons. The material sequenced was PBMCs, taken before TCRalphabeta/CD19-depleted stem cell transplant. The receptors originated from a girl aged 2-9 years with aplastic anemia, due to receive a stem cell transplant.

V is TRBV9 and J is TRBJ2-6, with TRBD2 matching over 10 bases. V dropped 1 base and J dropped 13; count of bases not matched to a gene: 8. This CDR3 is built from 15 residues. CDR1 is SGDLS and CDR2 is YYNGEE in the germline V gene. The CDR3 bases are TGTGCCAGCAGCGTACTAGCGGGGGCCGGATCGGTCCTGACTTTC. This gives the protein CASSVLAGAGSVLTF.

The gene calls are TRBV7-3 and TRBJ2-1; 8 positions match TRBD2. The CDR3 loop spans 15 amino acids. CDR1 and CDR2 (germline): SGHTA, FQGTGA. J lost 3 bases, V lost 5 bases, and 6 bases had no gene match. CDR3 bases: TGTGCCAGCAGCCCCCAGCGGGAGAACTACAATGAGCAGTTCTTC. It is translated as CASSPQRENYNEQFF.

This chain joins TRBV29-1 and TRBJ2-7; the match to TRBD1 covers 9 bases. Germline lookup yields CDR1 SQVTM and CDR2 ANQGSEA. The CDR3 consists of 13 residues. V trimming: 7 bases; J trimming: 0 bases; junction bases outside the gene matches: 4. The CDR3 DNA reads TGCAGCGCTGGGACAGGGCCCTCCTACGAGCAGTACTTC. Amino acid sequence: CSAGTGPSYEQYF.

This clonotype was detected many times. This rearrangement joins TRBV3-1 to TRBJ2-5; 8 positions match TRBD1. The CDR3 covers 14 residues. Germline CDR1 reads LGHDT; CDR2 reads YNNKEL (reference sequence). J was trimmed by 5 bases and V by 5 bases; bases with no gene match: 7. CDR3 protein: CASSWDRRYETQYF. The CDR3 nucleotides are TGTGCCAGCAGCTGGGACAGGCGGTATGAGACCCAGTACTTC.

This clonotype occurred many times. This chain links TRBV20-1 with TRBJ2-1; no reliable D call. V lost 5 bases and J lost 7, with 6 bases in between. CDR1 DFQATT and CDR2 SNEGSKA come from the germline V gene (reference sequence). The CDR3 totals 10 residues. The CDR3: CSAYGNEQFF. CDR3 sequence (DNA): TGCAGTGCTTATGGGAATGAGCAGTTCTTC.

There are a few counts of this clonotype. The chain carries TRBV6-6 and TRBJ1-1; D not resolved. V was cut by 9 bases and J by 9 bases, with 14 bases left in between. CDR1 is MNHNY, CDR2 SVGAGI, per germline (reference sequence). The CDR3 is 11 amino acids. In DNA, the CDR3 is TGTGCCAGTCAGTCTTCAGGCCAAGCTTTCTTT. Amino acids: CASQSSGQAFF.

The chain carries TRBV20-1 and TRBJ2-7; 9 nucleotides line up with TRBD2. This CDR3 has 17 residues. The trim removed 3 bases at V and 4 bases at J, leaving 16 bases unmatched. The germline CDR1 and CDR2 sequences are DFQATT and SNEGSKA (reference sequence). Here the CDR3 DNA reads TGCAGTGCTAGTGGCCACCGCCTCCTAGCGGGGAGGTACGAGCAGTACTTC. The encoded protein is CSASGHRLLAGRYEQYF.

J is TRBJ1-4 and V is TRBV5-5, with D perhaps matching TRBD1 (5 bases). CDR3 length equals 16 residues. Trimming stripped 4 bases from V and 4 bases from J, with 17 bases between. CDR1 and CDR2 (germline): SGHKS, YYEKEE (reference sequence). The CDR3 region is CASSPILLGDNEKLFF. The CDR3 DNA follows: TGTGCCAGCAGCCCCATCTTGTTAGGGGATAATGAAAAACTGTTTTTT.

As regards this clonotype: The CDR3 carries no conserved terminal phenylalanine or tryptophan, so it likely arises from a read error. The DNA is omitted, as the CDR3 cannot be located on it reliably, and the CDR3 follows TCRdb's listing. The rearrangement uses TRBV2 and TRBJ2-1; the D call of TRBD2 is as the table states it, not checked on the DNA. From its first to its last residue, the CDR3 has 12 amino acids. Germline CDR1 is SNHLY and CDR2 is FYNNEI. CDR3 residues: CASRTSGLQWAS.

This clonotype was recorded at least ten times. The chain is built from TRBV18 and TRBJ1-1; D may be TRBD1 (5 bases). CDR1 and CDR2 from the germline V gene are KGHSH and LQKENI. The CDR3 has 14 residues. Between the trimmed V and J ends, which lost 3 bases and 2 bases, there was a span of 10 bases. DNA of the CDR3: TGTGCCAGCTCACCCCAGGGTGCTAACACTGAAGCTTTCTTT. As protein: CASSPQGANTEAFF.

The gene calls are TRBV5-6 and TRBJ2-7; 8 positions agree with TRBD2. This CDR3 is built from 15 residues. Germline CDR1 reads SGHDT; CDR2 reads YYEEEE. The junction had 7 bases not matched to a gene; V was cut back by 5 bases and J by 0 bases. This CDR3 reads CASSLGAGGSYEQYF. CDR3 nucleotide sequence: TGTGCCAGCAGTCTGGGGGCGGGAGGCTCCTACGAGCAGTACTTC.

The chain couples TRBV20-1 to TRBJ2-7; D call uncertain. With 2 bases removed from V and 7 bases from J, the gap between germline ends came to 15 bases. Germline lookup yields CDR1 DFQATT and CDR2 SNEGSKA (reference sequence). The CDR3 has 13 amino acids. For the CDR3, the DNA is TGCAGTGCTAGACCGGCCTTCCTCTGGGAGCAGTACTTC. Protein: CSARPAFLWEQYF.

The rearrangement uses TRBV20-1 and TRBJ2-3; the match to TRBD2 covers 13 bases. CDR3 length: 20 residues. V shed 5 bases and J 2 bases; nucleotides not matched to a gene: 19. The germline V gene encodes CDR1 DFQATT and CDR2 SNEGSKA (reference sequence). The CDR3 loop reads CSAHLFTSGRATVVTDTQYF. CDR3 coding DNA: TGCAGTGCTCACTTGTTTACTAGCGGGAGGGCCACCGTAGTCACAGATACGCAGTATTTT.

The table lists this clonotype with a count of one. The chain links TRBV4-1 to TRBJ2-7, with D maybe TRBD1 (6 bases). Germline-derived CDR1 and CDR2 are MGHRA and YSYEKL. The CDR3 loop spans 16 amino acids. V was pared by 4 bases and J by 1 base, with 17 bases between. CDR3 in DNA: TGCGCCAGCAGCCTTTTTCCGTCCCAGGGGTCCTACGAGCAGTACTTC. This gives the protein CASSLFPSQGSYEQYF.

The chain's CDR3 is CASSPGEIAYEQYF. CDR3 nucleotides: TGTGCCAGCAGCCCGGGCGAGATTGCATACGAGCAGTACTTC. The V gene is TRBV3-1, the J gene TRBJ2-7; no firm D call. CDR3 length equals 14 residues. Trimming removed 4 bases at V and 4 bases at J, with 14 bases between. Germline-derived CDR1 and CDR2 are LGHDT and YNNKEL (reference sequence).

V and J are TRBV20-1 and TRBJ2-7; the match to TRBD2 covers 9 bases. Germline V gene sequence: CDR1 DFQATT, CDR2 SNEGSKA (reference sequence). V lost 5 bases, J lost 4 bases, and 6 bases stayed unmatched. This CDR3 has 13 residues. The CDR3 loop reads CSARSGRTYEQYF. The CDR3 DNA is TGCAGTGCTCGGAGCGGGAGGACATACGAGCAGTACTTC.

The chain links TRBV28 to TRBJ2-5, with D tentatively TRBD1 or TRBD2 (6 bases each). The ends were cut back, 6 bases at V and 2 bases at J, with 13 bases in the middle. This CDR3 contains 14 residues. Germline V gives CDR1 MDHEN, CDR2 SYDVKM. The CDR3 bases are TGTGCCAGCAGGCGGGACACAGGACAAGAGACCCAGTACTTC. Protein product: CASRRDTGQETQYF.

On this clonotype: This may come from a read error, since a much larger clone is one base off. Because the CDR3 is missing its conserved closing phenylalanine or tryptophan, this is likely a read error. DNA for the CDR3: TGTGCCACGGATCCTTCGAGCGGGAGATCATACAATGAGCAGTTCCTC. Its protein product is CATDPSSGRSYNEQFL. V is TRBV12-3 or TRBV12-4 and J is TRBJ2-1; 8 bases are shared with TRBD2. V shed 10 bases, J shed 4 bases, and the junction held 15 bases outside the gene matches. The CDR3 runs to 16 residues.

This chain connects TRBV7-9 to TRBJ2-2; 8 nucleotides align to TRBD1. This CDR3 region has 15 residues. Germline loops: CDR1 SEHNR, CDR2 FQNEAQ (reference sequence). V was pared by 4 bases and J by 7 bases, with 8 bases of the junction left unmatched. The CDR3 sequence is CASSSPGGADGELFF. CDR3 DNA: TGTGCCAGCAGCTCCCCAGGGGGCGCGGACGGGGAGCTGTTTTTT.

This clonotype was picked up many times. The V call is TRBV5-1, the J call TRBJ2-5, with a tentative D call TRBD1 (6 bases). The CDR3 runs 15 residues. Germline V gives CDR1 SGHRS, CDR2 YFSETQ. The V gene lost 5 bases and the J gene lost 2 bases, with 16 bases spanning the gap. For the CDR3, the DNA is TGCGCCAGCAGACCCACAGGGTACCCTCAAGAGACCCAGTACTTC. Encoded protein: CASRPTGYPQETQYF.

This clonotype showed up just a few times. V gene TRBV7-3 combines with J gene TRBJ2-1; 9 nucleotides agree with TRBD1. This CDR3 is 15 amino acids long. With 3 bases clipped from V and 7 bases from J, the junction kept 7 bases outside the gene matches. Germline V CDR1 and CDR2: SGHTA, FQGTGA. The chain's CDR3 is CASSLDRGLENEQFF. DNA of the CDR3: TGTGCCAGCAGCTTGGACAGGGGCCTTGAAAATGAGCAGTTCTTC.

The V call is TRBV19, the J call TRBJ2-6; possibly TRBD1 or TRBD2 for D (6 bases each). The germline CDR1 and CDR2 sequences are LNHDA and SQIVND (reference sequence). The CDR3 is 18 residues long. V gave up 6 bases and J gave up 4 bases, with 22 bases separating them. CDR3 DNA: TGTGCCAGTAGCCCTCCGGGGGCGCGGTTTGTGGGGGCCAACGTCCTGACTTTC. It yields the protein CASSPPGARFVGANVLTF.

This clonotype occurred many times. The chain links TRBV6-5 to TRBJ1-1, with a possible D match to TRBD1 (5 bases). There are 15 residues in the CDR3. CDR1 is MNHEY and CDR2 is SVGAGI in the germline V gene. V shed 1 base and J shed 0 bases, with 9 bases lying between them. CDR3 region: CASSYYGTVNTEAFF. The CDR3 DNA is TGTGCCAGCAGTTACTACGGGACGGTGAACACTGAAGCTTTCTTT.

This clonotype was picked up one time. This chain uses TRBV7-8 with TRBJ2-1; the D is unclear. Germline CDR1 SGHVS, CDR2 FQNEAQ. The CDR3 loop spans 18 amino acids. V was pared by 6 bases and J by 1 base, with 22 bases between. The CDR3 sequence is CASRRDQTAYVSYNEQFF. The CDR3 nucleotides are TGTGCCAGCAGGAGAGACCAGACGGCGTACGTATCCTACAATGAGCAGTTCTTC.

The chain recombines TRBV30 with TRBJ2-2; the D is unclear. Germline assignment: CDR1 GTSNPN and CDR2 SVGIG (reference sequence). The CDR3 totals 13 residues. The germline V and J ends were trimmed by 1 base and 2 bases, with 5 bases remaining between them. The CDR3 region has the DNA TGTGCCTGGAGTGACACCAACACCGGGGAGCTGTTTTTT. Translation gives CAWSDTNTGELFF.